These T cell receptor beta chains were read from a single sample in a study of shared clonotypes between healthy human individuals. The table came from immunoSEQ multiplex PCR; TCRdb's copy has only in-frame clones and leaves some out. The repertoire holds approximately 1,000,000 clones, with about 72% as singletons. Material for sequencing was memory CD4+ T cells from PBMCs. The receptors originated from a man younger than 35 in good health. Some clones in this sample may be carry-over from other donors' samples. CDR3s include the opening cysteine and the closing phenylalanine or tryptophan. D genes are given only for firm matches. Some rows mark clone size as missing; the rest say once, few, many or name a class of expanded clone.

cdr3_nt cdr3_aa clone_size d_call j_call v_call
TGTGCCACCGCCAGAGGCCCCGTCTGGGAGCAGTACTTC CATARGPVWEQYF NA NA TRBJ2-7 TRBV6-6
TGTGCCAGCGTCAAACGCAATGAGCAGTTCTTC CASVKRNEQFF few NA TRBJ2-1 TRBV19
TGTGCCAGCAGCCAAGACTACCAGAGAACTGAAGCTTTCTTT CASSQDYQRTEAFF NA NA TRBJ1-1 TRBV14
TGTGCCAGCAGCCCGGGGACAGGCCCCGGGGGCTACACCTTC CASSPGTGPGGYTF NA TRBD1 TRBJ1-2 TRBV7-9
TGTGCCAGCAGTTCGGTCCTCATGATGGGTAATCAGCCCCAGCATTTT CASSSVLMMGNQPQHF NA NA TRBJ1-5 TRBV6-6
TGTGCCAGCAGCTTAGGGCACCTCGCTCCTCAGGACATTCAGTACTTC CASSLGHLAPQDIQYF few NA TRBJ2-4 TRBV7-2
TGTGCCAGCAGTCCTTATTTTTTTGGGGCGCGGGGCACTGAAGCTTTCTTT CASSPYFFGARGTEAFF NA NA TRBJ1-1 TRBV28
TGTGCCAGAAGCCCGGACAGGGCTGGAAACACCATATATTTT CARSPDRAGNTIYF NA TRBD1 TRBJ1-3 TRBV5-3
TGCGCCAGCAGCTTGATCGGGGGCCTAAGCACAGATACGCAGTATTTT CASSLIGGLSTDTQYF NA NA TRBJ2-3 TRBV5-1
TGTGCCAGCAGTGGAAACCCGAGGACAGGTCTAGGCTACACCTTC CASSGNPRTGLGYTF NA TRBD1 TRBJ1-2 TRBV6-1
TGCGCCAGCAGCTTAACTACAGGATTCACTGAAGCTTTCTTT CASSLTTGFTEAFF once NA TRBJ1-1 TRBV5-1
TGTGCCTGGAGTGTATACAAAAAGGCGTATACGCAGTATTTT CAWSVYKKAYTQYF NA NA TRBJ2-3 TRBV30
TGTGCCAGTAGTACCCTGGACAGGGGATTCACCTTC CASSTLDRGFTF NA TRBD1 TRBJ1-2 TRBV19
TGTGCCAGCTCACCACAGGGGGCGAGCTCCAATCAGCCCCAGCATTTT CASSPQGASSNQPQHF NA TRBD1 TRBJ1-5 TRBV18
TGTGCCAGCAGCTTAGTGGGGGACGCGGGCGGTGAGCAGTTCTTC CASSLVGDAGGEQFF NA NA TRBJ2-1 TRBV7-6
TGTGCCAGTAGCCAAGGGACAGGGGGCGCGGGGATCTATGGCTACACCTTC CASSQGTGGAGIYGYTF NA TRBD1 TRBJ1-2 TRBV19
TGTGCCACCAGCAGCGGTATAGCGGGAGGGCTTTACAATGAGCAGTTCTTC CATSSGIAGGLYNEQFF NA TRBD2 TRBJ2-1 TRBV15
TGTGCCAGCAGCAAACACCGGGACGAAAGCACAGATACGCAGTATTTT CASSKHRDESTDTQYF NA NA TRBJ2-3 TRBV6-4
TGTGCCAGCAGTCCGGTAGAGGGGGCCGTGACACAGCCCCAGCATTTT CASSPVEGAVTQPQHF few TRBD1 TRBJ1-5 TRBV28
TGTGCCAGCAGTGAGAGGCGTGATAGCCTTGAAGCTTTCTTT CASSERRDSLEAFF NA NA TRBJ1-1 TRBV6-1
TGTGCCAGCAGAACAGGGTTATTCTCCTACGAGCAGTACTTC CASRTGLFSYEQYF NA NA TRBJ2-7 TRBV6-5
TGTGCCAGCAGTTCCGGGACAGGGGGCGGAGTGGGCTATGGCTACACCTTC CASSSGTGGGVGYGYTF NA TRBD1 TRBJ1-2 TRBV28
TGTGCCAGCAGTACTGGGACAGCTAATTCACCCCTCCACTTT CASSTGTANSPLHF NA TRBD1 TRBJ1-6 TRBV6-1
TGTGCCAGCTCACCACCGGCAAGCGACCGAAGGGCCCAGTACTTC CASSPPASDRRAQYF NA NA TRBJ2-5 TRBV18
TGTGCCAGTAGCCCACCCGGGGCGCAGGGACGGTACGAGCAGTACTTC CASSPPGAQGRYEQYF NA NA TRBJ2-7 TRBV19
TGTGCCAGTAGTAAGCCAACAGGGCTAGGGAATCAGCCCCAGCATTTT CASSKPTGLGNQPQHF NA NA TRBJ1-5 TRBV19
TGTGCCAGCACCACTTTTGGGGGACTAGCGGCTAGAGGAGGCGAGCAGTACTTC CASTTFGGLAARGGEQYF NA TRBD2 TRBJ2-7 TRBV11-2
TGCGCCAGCAGCTTGATGGGGGGAGCCTACAATGAGCAGTTCTTC CASSLMGGAYNEQFF NA NA TRBJ2-1 TRBV5-1
TGTGCCAGCAGCCACGGGGGCCAGAGGTCCTACGAGCAGTACTTC CASSHGGQRSYEQYF few NA TRBJ2-7 TRBV7-2
TGTGCCAGCTCACCGCGGACTAGCGGGAGCGCAGATACGCAGTATTTT CASSPRTSGSADTQYF NA TRBD2 TRBJ2-3 TRBV18
TGTGCCAGTACCACGTCCCTTGGTTATGGCTACACCTTC CASTTSLGYGYTF NA NA TRBJ1-2 TRBV19
TGTGCCAGCAGCGCCCAGTGGGGAGGCGGGGAGCTGTTTTTT CASSAQWGGGELFF few NA TRBJ2-2 TRBV9
TGTGCCAGCCTGGGACTAGCGGGGGGCCTAGCGGAGCTGTTTTTT CASLGLAGGLAELFF NA TRBD2 TRBJ2-2 TRBV27
TGCGCCAGCAGCCAAGATTTGGCTAGCGGAACCTACGAGCAGTACTTC CASSQDLASGTYEQYF NA TRBD2 TRBJ2-7 TRBV4-3
TGTGCCAGCTCACCGCCCGGGACAGGGGACACCGGGGAGCTGTTTTTT CASSPPGTGDTGELFF NA TRBD1 TRBJ2-2 TRBV18
TGTGCCTGGAGTGTAGGACAAGTGGCAGGGCCCCAGCATTTT CAWSVGQVAGPQHF NA NA TRBJ1-5 TRBV30
TGCAGCGCCGGCCATTTAGCGGGAGCTTACAATGAGCAGTTCTTC CSAGHLAGAYNEQFF NA TRBD2 TRBJ2-1 TRBV29-1
TGTGCCAGCAGTTTACTTCCAGGGGGCACCTACGAGCAGTACTTC CASSLLPGGTYEQYF NA TRBD1 TRBJ2-7 TRBV27
TGTGCCTGGAGGGGCTTGGGGCAGACAGCGTTAAGTTACACCTTC CAWRGLGQTALSYTF NA NA TRBJ1-2 TRBV30
TGTGCCAGCAGCTTGCAGGGAGGGGCCACTGAAGCTTTCTTT CASSLQGGATEAFF NA NA TRBJ1-1 TRBV5-6
TGTGCCACCGCTGGGGTCTACCGAGGGGCCTACGAGCAGTACTTC CATAGVYRGAYEQYF NA NA TRBJ2-7 TRBV30
TGTGCCAGCAGCCAAGCAGGGGGAGTAACTGAAGCTTTCTTT CASSQAGGVTEAFF NA TRBD1 TRBJ1-1 TRBV4-2
TGTGCCAGCCGAAGGGGCCGAACCTACGAGCAGTACTTC CASRRGRTYEQYF NA NA TRBJ2-7 TRBV6-5
TGTGCCAGCTCACGCCGGGACAGCCAGATAGAAGCTTTCTTT CASSRRDSQIEAFF NA TRBD1 TRBJ1-1 TRBV18
TGTGCCACCAGCAGAGGTAGCGGGTCGGAGCAGTTCTTC CATSRGSGSEQFF NA TRBD2 TRBJ2-1 TRBV15
TGTGCCAGCAGCTTGGGGAGCTCTGGGGCCAACGTCCTGACTTTC CASSLGSSGANVLTF once NA TRBJ2-6 TRBV7-3
TGCGCCAGCAGCAACGACCCCGGGGGGCCGCAAGAGACCCAGTACTTC CASSNDPGGPQETQYF NA NA TRBJ2-5 TRBV5-1
TGCGCCAGCAGTCCGGGGACAGGGGAAACCGGGGAGCTGTTTTTT CASSPGTGETGELFF once TRBD1 TRBJ2-2 TRBV4-1
TGTGCCAGCAGCTTGTACTCTCCCCCCTACGAGCAGTACTTC CASSLYSPPYEQYF NA NA TRBJ2-7 TRBV5-5
TGTGCCCGCTCCCGAGACACTCCCGAGCAGTTCTTC CARSRDTPEQFF NA NA TRBJ2-1 TRBV30
TGTGCCACCAGCCGAAATCAGCAGCCCCAGCATTTT CATSRNQQPQHF NA NA TRBJ1-5 TRBV15
TGTGCCAGCAGCTCCACAGGGTCAGAGACCCAGTACTTC CASSSTGSETQYF NA NA TRBJ2-5 TRBV5-5
TGTGCCAGCTCACCTCCGGGACTAGCATCGGGCAATGAGCAGTTCTTC CASSPPGLASGNEQFF NA TRBD2 TRBJ2-1 TRBV18
TGTGCCAGCAGCCCAACCAGGGAATGGAATGAGCAGTTCTTC CASSPTREWNEQFF few NA TRBJ2-1 TRBV7-3
TGTGCCAGCAGCCTCCCGGGACAGGGTTTTGCTGGCTACACCTTC CASSLPGQGFAGYTF few TRBD1 TRBJ1-2 TRBV4-2
TGTGCCACGGGCCCCATAGGTGAAAAACTGTTTTTT CATGPIGEKLFF NA NA TRBJ1-4 TRBV28
TGTGCCAGCAGTTCCCCAGCGGCCGGCCACTACGAGCAGTACTTC CASSSPAAGHYEQYF NA NA TRBJ2-7 TRBV28
TGTGCCTGGAGTCCGGGACAGGGGGCCGGGGAGCAGTACTTC CAWSPGQGAGEQYF NA TRBD1 TRBJ2-7 TRBV30
TGTGCCAGCAGCCCCCCGAGGAACACCATATATTTT CASSPPRNTIYF once NA TRBJ1-3 TRBV6-6